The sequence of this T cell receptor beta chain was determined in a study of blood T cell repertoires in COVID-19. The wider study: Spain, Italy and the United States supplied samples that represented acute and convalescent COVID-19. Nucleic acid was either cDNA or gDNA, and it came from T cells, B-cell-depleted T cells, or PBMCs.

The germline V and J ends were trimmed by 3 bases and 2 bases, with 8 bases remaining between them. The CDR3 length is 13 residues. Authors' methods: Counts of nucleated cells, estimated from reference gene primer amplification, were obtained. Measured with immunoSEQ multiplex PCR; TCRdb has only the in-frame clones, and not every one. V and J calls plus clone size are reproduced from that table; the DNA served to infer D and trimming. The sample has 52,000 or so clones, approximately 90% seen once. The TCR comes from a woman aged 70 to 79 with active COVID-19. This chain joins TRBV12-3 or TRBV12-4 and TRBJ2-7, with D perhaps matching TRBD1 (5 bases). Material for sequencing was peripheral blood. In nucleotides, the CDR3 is TGTGCCAGCAGTTTCGCGGACACCTACGAGCAGTACTTC. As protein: CASSFADTYEQYF.